This is a list of T cell receptor beta chains from one sample in a study of blood T cells in healthy people across ages. TCRdb passed the 5' RACE reads through MiXCR, listing each CDR3 protein once. The sample comprises 1.5 million to 2 million distinct CDR3 sequences, 28% of which are singletons, and 7.7% rests with the top ten. Sequencing was performed on blood. These receptors were taken from a young woman in good health. The CDR3 runs from the conserved cysteine through the conserved F or W. The D gene is left open where the match is weak. Size values are once, few and many counts, or a class for expanded clones, and some rows have none.

v_call	d_call	cdr3_length	clone_size	j_call	cdr3_aa	cdr3_nt
TRBV9	TRBD2	15	few	TRBJ2-7	CASSPRLAVIYEQYF	TGTGCCAGCAGCCCTAGACTAGCGGTGATCTACGAGCAGTACTTC
TRBV9	TRBD2	16	few	TRBJ2-5	CASSVMSSGDQETQYF	TGTGCCAGCAGCGTAATGTCTAGCGGGGACCAAGAGACCCAGTACTTC
TRBV5-1	-	13	many	TRBJ1-2	CASSFRDNYGYTF	TGCGCCAGCAGCTTCCGAGATAACTATGGCTACACCTTC
TRBV6-2/TRBV6-3	-	12	few	TRBJ2-1	CASSQGVGEQFF	TGTGCCAGCAGTCAAGGGGTTGGCGAGCAGTTCTTC
TRBV28	TRBD2	16	-	TRBJ2-7	CASSTWGLAGYNEQYF	TGTGCCAGCAGTACATGGGGACTAGCGGGATACAATGAGCAGTACTTC
TRBV5-1	TRBD1	15	-	TRBJ1-6	CASTIRAGQTSPLHF	TGCGCCAGCACGATTAGGGCGGGACAGACCTCACCCCTCCACTTT
TRBV3-1	-	12	few	TRBJ1-1	CASTLKGTEAFF	TGTGCCAGCACCCTAAAGGGCACTGAAGCTTTCTTT
TRBV11-2	-	15	few	TRBJ2-5	CASSWLTGGQETQYF	TGTGCCAGCAGCTGGCTCACAGGCGGCCAAGAGACCCAGTACTTC
TRBV20-1	TRBD1	14	-	TRBJ1-4	CSARSGQSNEKLFF	TGCAGTGCTAGGTCGGGACAGTCTAATGAAAAACTGTTTTTT
TRBV4-1	TRBD2	15	-	TRBJ2-3	CASSQLAGRQVTQYF	TGCGCCAGCAGCCAACTAGCGGGGAGGCAAGTGACGCAGTATTTT
TRBV30	-	13	-	TRBJ2-3	CAWSPPYPGTQYF	TGTGCCTGGAGTCCACCCTACCCCGGTACGCAGTATTTT
TRBV5-1	TRBD2	16	-	TRBJ2-1	CASSLVLAGGDNEQFF	TGCGCCAGCAGCTTGGTCCTAGCGGGGGGGGACAATGAGCAGTTCTTC
TRBV7-3	TRBD2	15	-	TRBJ2-1	CASSSGTKYYNEQFF	TGTGCCAGCAGCTCCGGGACTAAGTATTACAATGAGCAGTTCTTC
TRBV24-1	-	12	-	TRBJ2-3	CVTSARRDTQYF	TGTGTCACCAGTGCCCGGAGGGATACGCAGTATTTT
TRBV5-1	TRBD1	14	many	TRBJ2-5	CASASTGVQETQYF	TGCGCCAGTGCCTCTACAGGGGTTCAAGAGACCCAGTACTTC
TRBV6-1	-	14	-	TRBJ2-7	CASSLIRNSYGQYF	TGTGCCAGCAGTTTGATCCGGAATTCCTACGGGCAGTACTTC
TRBV20-1	-	13	once	TRBJ1-2	CSASGRVDYGYTF	TGCAGTGCGAGCGGCAGGGTTGACTATGGCTACACCTTC
TRBV18	-	15	-	TRBJ2-7	CASSPKDRPSYEQYF	TGTGCCAGCTCACCCAAGGACAGACCCTCCTACGAGCAGTACTTC
TRBV9	-	14	few	TRBJ1-1	CASSPQGAAGRAFF	TGTGCCAGCAGCCCCCAAGGGGCGGCAGGAAGAGCTTTCTTT
TRBV29-1	TRBD1	14	many	TRBJ2-7	CSVESDRGPYEQYF	TGCAGCGTTGAATCGGACAGGGGGCCCTACGAGCAGTACTTC
TRBV11-2	-	14	-	TRBJ2-7	CASTTIGYNYEQYF	TGTGCCAGCACCACAATAGGGTACAACTACGAGCAGTACTTC
TRBV20-1	TRBD2	15	few	TRBJ2-2	CSVQTSGGAVGELFF	TGCAGTGTCCAGACTAGCGGGGGGGCAGTCGGGGAGCTGTTTTTT
TRBV27	-	15	-	TRBJ1-5	CASQKDFGSNQPQHF	TGTGCCAGCCAAAAGGATTTCGGCAGCAATCAGCCCCAGCATTTT
TRBV10-1	TRBD1	13	-	TRBJ2-5	CASGDRGMGTQYF	TGCGCCAGCGGGGACAGGGGCATGGGGACCCAGTACTTC
TRBV20-1	-	11	few	TRBJ2-3	CSARKRDTQYF	TGCAGTGCGAGGAAGCGGGATACGCAGTATTTT
TRBV6-1	-	14	-	TRBJ2-2	CASSERVPTGELFF	TGTGCCAGCAGTGAGAGGGTGCCCACCGGGGAGCTGTTTTTT
TRBV5-1	-	15	-	TRBJ2-5	CASSLLLGGSNGQYF	TGCGCCAGCAGCTTACTTCTCGGGGGATCGAATGGGCAGTACTTC
TRBV7-2	-	14	-	TRBJ1-2	CASSLARGYYGYTF	TGTGCCAGCAGCTTAGCAAGAGGATACTATGGCTACACCTTC
TRBV3-1	TRBD1	15	many	TRBJ2-3	CASSSSGTGGDTQYF	TGTGCCAGCAGCTCATCCGGGACAGGGGGAGATACGCAGTATTTT
TRBV5-1	-	15	many	TRBJ2-5	CASSWQGSYQETQYF	TGCGCCAGCAGCTGGCAGGGTTCGTACCAAGAGACCCAGTACTTC
TRBV28	-	13	many	TRBJ2-5	CASSQERLETQYF	TGTGCCAGCAGTCAGGAGAGGTTAGAGACCCAGTACTTC
TRBV10-3	TRBD1	13	many	TRBJ2-7	CAISTQGDSEQYF	TGTGCCATCAGTACACAGGGGGATAGCGAGCAGTACTTC
TRBV7-9	-	14	-	TRBJ1-1	CAGSPLQGRRRAFF	TGTGCCGGCAGCCCCTTACAGGGTCGGAGACGAGCTTTCTTT
TRBV14	-	16	few	TRBJ2-5	CASSQDRLAAQETQYF	TGTGCCAGCAGCCAAGATCGATTAGCAGCTCAAGAGACCCAGTACTTC
TRBV24-1	-	13	few	TRBJ1-2	CAERQARPQGYTF	TGTGCCGAACGACAGGCGCGCCCCCAAGGCTACACCTTC
TRBV6-1	-	14	-	TRBJ2-2	CASSGHLNTGELFF	TGTGCCAGCAGTGGACACCTTAACACCGGGGAACTGTTTTTT
TRBV20-1	-	12	many	TRBJ1-2	CSELGQNYGYTF	TGCAGTGAGCTTGGACAGAACTATGGCTACACCTTC
TRBV9	TRBD1	14	many	TRBJ2-7	CASSPGGSNYEQYF	TGTGCCAGCAGCCCAGGGGGAAGCAACTACGAGCAGTACTTC
TRBV5-1	TRBD2	16	-	TRBJ2-1	CASSLGGTSGWNEQFF	TGCGCCAGCAGCTTGGGGGGGACTAGCGGGTGGAATGAGCAGTTCTTC
TRBV18	TRBD2	16	-	TRBJ2-1	CASSPQLATTYNEQFF	TGTGCCAGCTCACCGCAACTAGCGACAACCTACAATGAGCAGTTCTTC
TRBV5-3	-	16	-	TRBJ1-4	CARSRGGPGYNEKLFF	TGTGCCAGAAGCCGTGGGGGCCCAGGGTATAATGAAAAACTGTTTTTT
TRBV10-3	-	14	many	TRBJ2-7	CAISGGGVNYEQYF	TGTGCCATCAGTGGTGGCGGGGTCAACTACGAGCAGTACTTC
TRBV7-2	-	15	many	TRBJ2-5	CASSLSIVRPETQYF	TGTGCCAGCAGCTTAAGTATAGTAAGGCCGGAGACCCAGTACTTC